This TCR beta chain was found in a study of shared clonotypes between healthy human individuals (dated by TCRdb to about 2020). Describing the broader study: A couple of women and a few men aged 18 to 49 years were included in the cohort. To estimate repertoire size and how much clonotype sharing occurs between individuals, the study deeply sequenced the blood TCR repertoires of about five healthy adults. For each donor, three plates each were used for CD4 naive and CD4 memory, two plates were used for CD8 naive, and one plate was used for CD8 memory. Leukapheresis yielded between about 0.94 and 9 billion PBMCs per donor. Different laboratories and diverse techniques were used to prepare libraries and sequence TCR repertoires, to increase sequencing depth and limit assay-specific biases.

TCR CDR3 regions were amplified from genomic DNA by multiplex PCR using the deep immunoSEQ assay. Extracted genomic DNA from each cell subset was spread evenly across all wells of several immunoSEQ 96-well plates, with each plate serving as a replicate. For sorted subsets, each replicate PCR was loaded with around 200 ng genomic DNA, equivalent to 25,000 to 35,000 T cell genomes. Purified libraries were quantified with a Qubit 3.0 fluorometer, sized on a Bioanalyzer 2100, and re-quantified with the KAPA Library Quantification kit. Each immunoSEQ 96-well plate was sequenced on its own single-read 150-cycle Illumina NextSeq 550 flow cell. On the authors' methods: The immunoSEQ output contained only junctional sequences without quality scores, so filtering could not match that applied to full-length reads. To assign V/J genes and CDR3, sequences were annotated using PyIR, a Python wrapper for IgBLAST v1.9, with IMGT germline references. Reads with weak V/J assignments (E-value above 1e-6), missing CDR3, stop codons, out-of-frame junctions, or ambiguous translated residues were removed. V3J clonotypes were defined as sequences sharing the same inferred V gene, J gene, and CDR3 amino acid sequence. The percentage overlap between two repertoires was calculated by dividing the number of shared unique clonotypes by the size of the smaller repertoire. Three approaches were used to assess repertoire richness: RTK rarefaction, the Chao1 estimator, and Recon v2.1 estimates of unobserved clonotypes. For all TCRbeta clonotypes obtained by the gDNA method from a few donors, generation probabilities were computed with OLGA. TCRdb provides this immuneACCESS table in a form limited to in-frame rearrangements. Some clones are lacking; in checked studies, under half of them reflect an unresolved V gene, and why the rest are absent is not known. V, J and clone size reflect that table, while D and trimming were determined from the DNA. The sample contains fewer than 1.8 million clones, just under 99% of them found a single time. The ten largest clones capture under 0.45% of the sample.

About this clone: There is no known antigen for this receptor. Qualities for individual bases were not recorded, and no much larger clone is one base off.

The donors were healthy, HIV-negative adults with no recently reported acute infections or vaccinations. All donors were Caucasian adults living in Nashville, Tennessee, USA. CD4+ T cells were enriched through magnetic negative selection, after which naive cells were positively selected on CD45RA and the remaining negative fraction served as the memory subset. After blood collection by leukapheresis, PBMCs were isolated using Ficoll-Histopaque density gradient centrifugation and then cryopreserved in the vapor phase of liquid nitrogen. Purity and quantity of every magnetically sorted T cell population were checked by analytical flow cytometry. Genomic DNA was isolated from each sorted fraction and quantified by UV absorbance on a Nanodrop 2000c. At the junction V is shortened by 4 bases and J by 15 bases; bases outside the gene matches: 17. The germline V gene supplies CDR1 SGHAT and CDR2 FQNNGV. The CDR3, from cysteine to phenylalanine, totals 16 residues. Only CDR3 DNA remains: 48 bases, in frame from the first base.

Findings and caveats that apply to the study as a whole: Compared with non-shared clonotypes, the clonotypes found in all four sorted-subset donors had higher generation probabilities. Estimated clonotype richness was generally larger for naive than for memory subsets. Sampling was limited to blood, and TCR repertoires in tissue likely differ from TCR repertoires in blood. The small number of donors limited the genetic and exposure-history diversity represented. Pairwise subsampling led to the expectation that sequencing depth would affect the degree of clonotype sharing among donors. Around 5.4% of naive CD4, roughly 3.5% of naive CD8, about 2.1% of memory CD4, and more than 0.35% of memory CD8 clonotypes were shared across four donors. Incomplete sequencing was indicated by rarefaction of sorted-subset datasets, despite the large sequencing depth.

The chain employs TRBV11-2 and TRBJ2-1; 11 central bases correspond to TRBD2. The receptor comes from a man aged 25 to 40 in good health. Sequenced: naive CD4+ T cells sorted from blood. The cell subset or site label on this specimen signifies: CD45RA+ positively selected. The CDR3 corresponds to CASSYQPGLADWSRFF. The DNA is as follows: TGTGCCAGCAGCTACCAGCCGGGACTAGCGGATTGGTCGCGGTTCTTC.